Detailed here is one T cell receptor (beta chain). This record belongs to a study of siplizumab effects on memory and regulatory T cells. Measured with immunoSEQ multiplex PCR; TCRdb has only the in-frame clones, and not every one. This sample has 100,000 or so clones, with approximately 94% found just once. In germline, CDR1 is MNHEY, CDR2 SMNVEV (reference sequence). V dropped 6 bases and J dropped 10 bases, with 12 bases sitting between them. The CDR3 extends over 11 amino acids. The V call is TRBV27, the J call TRBJ1-2, with D uncertain. The clonotype originates from a human donor in good health. The sequencing input was non-Treg CD4+ T cells sorted from blood. The CDR3 loop is CASRRYELYTF. DNA of the CDR3: TGTGCCAGCAGGCGCTATGAGCTCTACACCTTC.